This T cell receptor (beta chain) was recorded in a study of beta chain features in type 1 diabetes (dated by TCRdb to 2017 to 2018). In terms of the full investigation: Patients and healthy donors did not differ in mean age, gender distribution, total cell number or subset yield. A total of roughly 100 million sorted cells were examined across all samples, and RNA yield correlated strongly with the number of cells per subset. Whereas all 30 or so donors provided naive and central memory subsets, regulatory and stem cell-like memory subsets were isolated from just 8 patients and about 8 healthy donors. In the study, recently diagnosed type 1 diabetes patients and matched healthy donors were compared on the TCRB repertoires of their sorted circulating CD4+ T cell subsets.

The High Capacity cDNA Reverse Transcription Kit was used to reverse transcribe all of the isolated RNA, meaning that expressed TCRB transcripts were what got sequenced. Deep immunoSEQ sequencing was applied to naive, central memory and regulatory T cell samples, giving an average of roughly 3.5 million total reads per sample. After sorted cells were lysed in RLT buffer, RNA was extracted with DNase-treated RNeasy Micro or Mini kits, with the choice depending on cell number. Each cell subset was processed on its own to prevent cross-contamination, while patient and healthy donor samples were processed together. Using the immunoSEQ multiplex PCR, TCRB sequences were amplified from cDNA into 87-bp fragments spanning the CDR3 region. Amplicons were sequenced on the Illumina HiSeq platform. On the authors' methods: PCR bias was corrected computationally using synthetic template baselines, and reads within Hamming distance 2 were collapsed, with unmergeable singletons discarded. Reads were aligned against IMGT so that V, D and J genes, CDR3 length and insertions or deletions at six rearrangement sites could be assigned. Within each subset, clonotype counts were normalized to the number of sorted cells before true diversity and Gini coefficients were calculated with the tcR R package. The overlap coefficient, calculated on TCRB nucleotide sequences, was used to measure repertoire sharing. Out-of-frame TCRB sequences from naive cells were analyzed to stand in for the pre-selection repertoire. TCRdb obtained this table from immuneACCESS and retained in-frame rearrangements with V and J assigned. These tables miss some clones; where compared with another copy, unresolved V genes account for less than half of the shortfall, and the remainder is unexplained. The V and J calls and the clone size are those of that table, but D and trimming were determined from the DNA. This sample comprises over 500,000 clones, less than 20% of them detected only once. The biggest ten clones account for 0.07% to 0.095% of the sample.

As regards this clone: Its antigen specificity is not known. No per-base quality is available; no much larger clone lies one base away.

Paper-wide results and their limitations: Because cDNA was sequenced instead of genomic DNA, activated cells with high expression could be over-represented, although the groups did not differ in activation or CD3 levels. PCR might favor shorter templates, but patient and control samples were amplified and corrected together, so any skew would affect both groups equally. In all four CD4+ subsets, TCRB CDR3 length was moderately but significantly shorter in type 1 diabetes patients. At VDJ recombination sites, type 1 diabetes patients had fewer insertions and more deleted nucleotides, which implies abnormalities in thymic rearrangement. Because small numbers of individuals were included in the HLA sub-analyses, any influence of HLA type on TCRB rearrangement was left unresolved. Naive, central memory and regulatory TCRB repertoires appeared more similar among patients than among healthy donors.

Each donor gave one peripheral blood draw, averaging about 100 mL, which was collected into heparinised tubes. Naive, central memory, regulatory and stem cell-like memory CD4+ T cells were sorted on a BD FACSAria II using a panel including CD45RO, CCR7, CD25, CD127, CD95 and CD27. All sorted populations exceeded 98% purity. Right away, PBMCs were isolated by Lymphoprep density gradient centrifugation and were stained directly, with no culture step. To minimize batch effects, samples were stained and sorted in pairs, one healthy donor with one patient per experiment. CDR1 SEHNR and CDR2 FQNEAQ are derived from the germline V gene (reference sequence). The CDR3 runs 13 amino acids, cysteine and phenylalanine included. Only CDR3 DNA remains: 39 bases, in frame from the first base. At the junction V is shortened by 0 bases and J by 8 bases, with 9 bases in between.

The chain joins TRBV7-9 to TRBJ2-3; a tentative D call is TRBD2 (5 bases match). Sequenced material: naive CD4+ T cells from blood. According to the study, the label for this sample's cell subset or site signals: true naive CD4+ T cells. This TCR was recovered from a man aged 18 to 30 in good health. The DNA reads TGTGCCAGCAGCTTAGCGGGAGTCGCTACGCAGTATTTT. Its translation is CASSLAGVATQYF.